The 20 T cell receptor beta chains below all came from one sample that was sequenced in a study of cytomegalovirus exposure and HLA in healthy donors. Libraries were prepared by immunoSEQ multiplex PCR; TCRdb keeps only in-frame clonotypes and omits some of them. The table shows around 91,000 clones, with approximately 93% occurring only once. The sequenced material came from PBMCs. The receptor set was obtained from a woman in her twenties or thirties in good health and CMV-seropositive.

This clone was counted once. The chain carries TRBV7-9 and TRBJ2-5; TRBD1 is a possible D gene (5 bases). The CDR3 spans 14 residues. The germline V gene has CDR1 SEHNR and CDR2 FQNEAQ (reference sequence). V lost 1 base, J lost 4 bases, and 10 bases lay in between. The DNA for the CDR3 is TGTGCCAGCAGCTTAGTAGGGGTTACAGAGACCCAGTACTTC. Translating it yields CASSLVGVTETQYF.

This sequence joins TRBV4-3 and TRBJ2-5, with TRBD1 matching 8 bases. V was pared by 3 bases and J by 0 bases, with 12 bases of the junction left unmatched. The CDR3 loop spans 18 amino acids. Germline V gene sequence: CDR1 LGHNA, CDR2 YSLEER. CDR3 coding DNA: TGCGCCAGCAGCCAGGCCTCTCTCCGGGACAGGCACCAAGAGACCCAGTACTTC. Its protein product is CASSQASLRDRHQETQYF.

This clone was picked up one time. This chain uses TRBV6-5 with TRBJ1-3; unclear D gene. CDR1 MNHEY and CDR2 SVGAGI come from the germline V gene. Deletions cut 8 bases from V and 2 bases from J, with 10 bases between. The length of the CDR3 is 13 residues. CDR3 in amino acids: CASFRETGNTIYF. In DNA form, the CDR3 reads TGTGCCAGCTTCCGGGAAACTGGAAACACCATATATTTT.

This clone was counted a single time. CDR3 nucleotides: TGTGCCAGCTCACCCAGCGGGAGAGGCACCGGGGAGCTGTTTTTT. It yields the protein CASSPSGRGTGELFF. The V and J genes are TRBV18 and TRBJ2-2, with 8 nucleotides matching TRBD2. The germline V gene has CDR1 KGHSH and CDR2 LQKENI. This CDR3 has 15 residues. The trim removed 3 bases at V and 4 bases at J, leaving 4 bases unmatched.

This clone turned up a few times. This rearrangement joins TRBV5-5 to TRBJ2-7; D gene ambiguous. The CDR3 totals 13 residues. With 1 base removed from V and 6 bases from J, the gap between germline ends came to 11 bases. Germline CDR1 SGHKS, CDR2 YYEKEE (reference sequence). In DNA, the CDR3 is TGTGCCAGCAGCTTGCCTAGTCTCGGCGAGCAGTACTTC. Amino acid sequence: CASSLPSLGEQYF.

CDR3 sequence (DNA): TGTGCCAGTAGTATCTTAACTAAGAACACCGGGGAGCTGTTTTTT. Protein: CASSILTKNTGELFF. The chain combines TRBV19 with TRBJ2-2; D gene unclear. V gave up 3 bases and J gave up 1 base, with 9 bases separating them. CDR1 is LNHDA and CDR2 is SQIVND in the germline V gene (reference sequence). This CDR3 contains 15 residues.

The CDR3 DNA reads TGTGCCAGCAGCTTGATAGCGGCTAATGAGCAGTTCTTC. Translated: CASSLIAANEQFF. J is TRBJ2-1 and V is TRBV7-2, with D perhaps TRBD2 (6 bases). Germline lookup yields CDR1 SGHTA and CDR2 FQGNSA. The CDR3 is 13 residues long. With 3 bases removed from V and 7 bases from J, the gap between germline ends came to 10 bases.

The chain carries TRBV4-2 and TRBJ2-7, with 12 bases lining up with TRBD2. Per the germline V gene, CDR1 is LGHNA and CDR2 is YNFKEQ. With V trimmed by 4 bases and J by 0 bases, 7 bases remained unmatched. The CDR3 extends over 17 amino acids. The CDR3 DNA reads as TGTGCCAGCAGCCTGGGAAAGACTAGCGGGAGCTCCTACGAGCAGTACTTC. Translating it yields CASSLGKTSGSSYEQYF.

The chain joins TRBV9 to TRBJ2-4, with 16 bases that match TRBD2. The V gene end was trimmed by 4 bases and the J gene end by 3 bases; junction bases not matched to a gene: 13. CDR1 and CDR2 (germline): SGDLS, YYNGEE. This CDR3 is 20 amino acids long. The DNA for the CDR3 is TGTGCCAGCAGCCCAGCACCGGGACTAGCGGGAGGGCGGGTCAAAAACATTCAGTACTTC. Translation: CASSPAPGLAGGRVKNIQYF.

The chain has TRBV30 and TRBJ1-2; 7 bases map to TRBD1. The CDR3 spans 14 residues. Trimming removed 3 bases from V and 5 bases from J; junction bases left unmatched: 9. Germline V gene lookup returns CDR1 GTSNPN and CDR2 SVGIG (reference sequence). In nucleotides, the CDR3 is TGTGCCTGGAGCAAAAAGGCGACAGGGTATGGCTACACCTTC. Translated: CAWSKKATGYGYTF. The variable domain in full, with the rest retrieved from reference TRBV30 and TRBJ1-2, is SQTIHQWPATLVQPVGSPLSLECTVEGTSNPNLYWYRQAAGRGLQLLFYSVGIGQISSEVPQNLSASRPQDRQFILSSKKLLLSDSGFYLCAWSKKATGYGYTFGSGTRLTVV.

This sequence joins TRBV6-5 and TRBJ2-7; possible D gene TRBD1, 7 bases. Trimming pared 6 bases from V and 2 bases from J, leaving 17 bases between. The CDR3 has 15 amino acids. The V gene's germline CDR1 is MNHEY and CDR2 SVGAGI. The CDR3: CASRTSQGGAYEQYF. The CDR3 nucleotides read TGTGCCAGCAGGACCTCCCAGGGGGGAGCCTACGAGCAGTACTTC.

This chain joins TRBV28 and TRBJ2-3; D is ambiguous. CDR1 and CDR2 (germline): MDHEN, SYDVKM. The V and J ends lost 4 bases and 6 bases respectively, with 2 bases between them. The CDR3 runs to 10 residues. The CDR3 DNA is TGTGCCAGCAGTTCGGATACGCAGTATTTT. Protein product: CASSSDTQYF.

This clone has a handful of counts. The chain recombines TRBV28 with TRBJ1-5, with D possibly matching TRBD1 (5 bases). V was trimmed by 6 bases and J by 7 bases, leaving 22 bases between them. The CDR3 covers 16 residues. The V gene's germline CDR1 is MDHEN and CDR2 SYDVKM. The CDR3: CASRASVRRGRQPQHF. DNA for the CDR3: TGTGCCAGCAGAGCCTCAGTTCGGAGGGGCCGGCAGCCCCAGCATTTT. Together with reference TRBV28 and TRBJ1-5, the CDR3 gives the full variable domain: DVKVTQSSRYLVKRTGEKVFLECVQDMDHENMFWYRQDPGLGLRLIYFSYDVKMKEKGDIPEGYSVSREKKERFSLILESASTNQTSMYLCASRASVRRGRQPQHFGDGTRLSIL.

The table lists this clone with a count of one. The rearrangement joins TRBV19 to TRBJ1-1, with 7 bases identical to TRBD1. V was pared by 7 bases and J by 0 bases, with 8 bases of the junction left unmatched. CDR3 length: 15 amino acids. Germline V lookup: CDR1 LNHDA, CDR2 SQIVND (reference sequence). CDR3: CASTLTTGVNTEAFF. The CDR3 DNA reads TGTGCCAGTACACTTACCACAGGGGTGAACACTGAAGCTTTCTTT.

This rearrangement joins TRBV30 to TRBJ1-1, with a possible D match to TRBD1 (6 bases). Germline loops: CDR1 GTSNPN, CDR2 SVGIG (reference sequence). The CDR3 has 13 amino acids. Trimming pared 5 bases from V and 0 bases from J, leaving 10 bases between. CDR3 in amino acids: CAWRTEMNTEAFF. The DNA for the CDR3 is TGTGCCTGGCGGACAGAGATGAACACTGAAGCTTTCTTT.

V is TRBV6-1 and J is TRBJ2-3, with TRBD1 matching 7 bases. The CDR3 has 14 amino acids. V dropped 10 bases and J dropped 0; count of bases not matched to a gene: 7. Germline CDR1 reads MNHNS; CDR2 reads SASEGT. The chain's CDR3 is CATETGISTDTQYF. CDR3 nucleotide sequence: TGTGCCACCGAGACAGGGATTAGCACAGATACGCAGTATTTT.

CDR3 sequence: CASSLYGRGVGQPQHF. The CDR3 DNA reads TGTGCCAGCAGCCTTTACGGCCGGGGAGTGGGGCAGCCCCAGCATTTT. The V gene is TRBV7-2, the J gene TRBJ1-5, with D hard to call. This CDR3 has 16 amino acids. The germline gives CDR1 SGHTA, CDR2 FQGNSA. The ends were cut back, 5 bases at V and 7 bases at J, with 21 bases in the middle. The complete variable domain, with remaining parts taken from reference TRBV7-2 and TRBJ1-5, reads GAGVSQSPSNKVTEKGKDVELRCDPISGHTALYWYRQSLGQGLEFLIYFQGNSAPDKSGLPSDRFSAERTGGSVSTLTIQRTQQEDSAVYLCASSLYGRGVGQPQHFGDGTRLSIL.

V is TRBV28 and J is TRBJ1-2; D is ambiguous. This CDR3 contains 17 residues. Germline V gene sequence: CDR1 MDHEN, CDR2 SYDVKM. Between the trimmed V and J ends, which lost 7 bases and 4 bases, there was a span of 25 bases. The CDR3 bases are TGTGCCAGCACCGATCCCTCCTCCTCCAGGTCGCCCTATGGCTACACCTTC. This gives the protein CASTDPSSSRSPYGYTF.

This clone was observed a single time. CDR3 protein: CAWSVQNKETQYF. The CDR3 DNA is TGTGCCTGGAGTGTACAGAACAAAGAGACCCAGTACTTC. The J gene is TRBJ2-5, the V gene TRBV30; D is unresolved. Deletions cut 0 bases from V and 3 bases from J, with 8 bases between. CDR1 is GTSNPN and CDR2 is SVGIG in the germline V gene (reference sequence). CDR3 size: 13 residues.

V and J are TRBV28 and TRBJ1-2, with a weak D call TRBD1 (5 bases). Trimming removed 8 bases from V and 0 bases from J, with 13 bases in between. The CDR3 extends over 14 amino acids. Per the germline V gene, CDR1 is MDHEN and CDR2 is SYDVKM. CDR3 region: CASGAYYTNYGYTF. CDR3 bases: TGTGCCAGCGGGGCCTACTATACTAACTATGGCTACACCTTC.